Below, 17 T cell receptor beta chains from the same sample are listed, as sequenced in a study of control samples from healthy donors and cancer patients. The table came from immunoSEQ multiplex PCR; TCRdb's copy has only in-frame clones and leaves some out. The sample lists 80,000 to 85,000 clones, 70% to 90% occurring once. The sample comprised blood. These receptors all come from a woman aged 45-60 years in good health.

The chain joins TRBV3-1 (or the pseudogene TRBV3-2) to TRBJ2-7; no definite D call. Trimming cost V 1 base and J 1 base, with 5 bases left between them. In germline, CDR1 is LGHDT, CDR2 YNNKEL (reference sequence). This CDR3 has 13 residues. The CDR3 is CASSQAYSYEQYF. CDR3 DNA sequence: TGTGCCAGCAGCCAAGCTTATTCCTACGAGCAGTACTTC.

The table lists this clone with a few counts. The rearrangement links TRBV2 to TRBJ1-2; 7 positions match TRBD1. The CDR3 contains 15 residues. J gave up 7 bases and V 6 bases, and 14 bases lay outside the gene matches. Germline V lookup: CDR1 SNHLY, CDR2 FYNNEI. This CDR3 is CASSRGAGGVGGYTF. The DNA of the CDR3 is TGTGCCAGCAGCCGAGGGGCAGGGGGAGTTGGTGGCTACACCTTC.

The J gene is TRBJ2-6, the V gene TRBV11-3; maybe TRBD1 (5 bases). CDR1 and CDR2 (germline): SGHNT, YENEEA. V was shortened by 5 bases and J by 2 bases, with 7 bases between the two germline ends. The CDR3 loop spans 14 amino acids. In DNA form, the CDR3 reads TGTGCCAGCAGCGGGGCCGCTGGGGCCAACGTCCTGACTTTC. Translated, it gives CASSGAAGANVLTF.

J is TRBJ1-4 and V is TRBV2; D might be TRBD1 (5 bases). The V gene's germline CDR1 is SNHLY and CDR2 FYNNEI. The CDR3 sequence is 12 residues long. Trimming stripped 9 bases from V and 8 bases from J, with 13 bases between. CDR3 nucleotide sequence: TGTGCCAGTACAATGGAGGGGGAAAAACTGTTTTTT. Translated, it gives CASTMEGEKLFF. The whole variable domain, filled in from reference TRBV2 and TRBJ1-4, reads EPEVTQTPSHQVTQMGQEVILRCVPISNHLYFYWYRQILGQKVEFLVSFYNNEISEKSEIFDDQFSVERPDGSNFTLKIRSTKLEDSAMYFCASTMEGEKLFFGSGTQLSVL.

The V call is TRBV30, the J call TRBJ1-3; unclear D gene. Germline CDR1 is GTSNPN and CDR2 is SVGIG (reference sequence). Trimming shortened V by 3 bases and J by 3 bases, and 15 bases separated the two germline ends. This CDR3 contains 15 residues. The CDR3 nucleotides read TGTGCCTGGAGCGCCATAGGTCGAGGTGGAAACACCATATATTTT. Translation: CAWSAIGRGGNTIYF. Variable domain in full (rest from reference TRBV30 and TRBJ1-3): SQTIHQWPATLVQPVGSPLSLECTVEGTSNPNLYWYRQAAGRGLQLLFYSVGIGQISSEVPQNLSASRPQDRQFILSSKKLLLSDSGFYLCAWSAIGRGGNTIYFGEGSWLTVV.

The rearrangement joins TRBV3-1 (or the pseudogene TRBV3-2) to TRBJ2-2; perhaps TRBD2 as D (6 bases). Trimming took 0 bases from V and 4 from J, leaving 15 bases between them. The germline V gene encodes CDR1 LGHDT and CDR2 YNNKEL (reference sequence). The CDR3 has 17 amino acids. The CDR3 here is CASSQEGSPGVTGELFF. The CDR3 DNA reads TGTGCCAGCAGCCAAGAGGGATCCCCGGGGGTCACCGGGGAGCTGTTTTTT.

The chain joins TRBV10-3 to TRBJ1-1; possibly TRBD1 for D (6 bases). Germline values: CDR1 ENHRY, CDR2 SYGVKD. CDR3 size: 16 residues. V shed 7 bases and J shed 0 bases, with 18 bases lying between them. The DNA for the CDR3 is TGTGCCATCACCCTCGGGGGCCCAGGTATGAACACTGAAGCTTTCTTT. Its translation: CAITLGGPGMNTEAFF.

The chain couples TRBV10-3 to TRBJ1-3; 8 nucleotides match TRBD1. In germline, CDR1 is ENHRY, CDR2 SYGVKD. V shed 10 bases and J 0 bases; nucleotides not matched to a gene: 5. The CDR3 totals 14 residues. CDR3 region: CATGQGFSGNTIYF. The CDR3 coding sequence is TGTGCCACCGGACAGGGCTTCTCTGGAAACACCATATATTTT.

The V gene is TRBV30, the J gene TRBJ1-2, with D possibly TRBD1 on 5 matching bases. V was cut by 5 bases and J by 1 base, with 14 bases left in between. This CDR3 region has 14 residues. Per the germline V gene, CDR1 is GTSNPN and CDR2 is SVGIG (reference sequence). The CDR3 here is CAWETGSVNYGYTF. The DNA of the CDR3 is TGTGCCTGGGAAACAGGATCTGTTAACTATGGCTACACCTTC.

This clone was counted only a few times. The chain joins TRBV10-1 to TRBJ1-1, with D maybe TRBD1 (6 bases). The germline V gene encodes CDR1 WNHNN and CDR2 SYGVQD (reference sequence). Trimming removed 3 bases from V and 2 bases from J, with 13 bases in between. This CDR3 has 15 amino acids. This chain's CDR3 is CASSETRGGNTEAFF. The CDR3 nucleotides read TGCGCCAGCAGTGAAACACGAGGGGGTAACACTGAAGCTTTCTTT.

The J gene is TRBJ1-2, the V gene TRBV12-3 or TRBV12-4, with D possibly TRBD1 on 5 matching bases. The CDR3 length is 11 residues. V dropped 5 bases and J dropped 6 bases, with 7 bases sitting between them. Written as DNA, the CDR3 is TGTGCCAGCAGTCGGGGGGATGGCTACACCTTC. Its translation: CASSRGDGYTF.

The V call is TRBV7-9, the J call TRBJ1-1; D remains ambiguous. This CDR3 comprises 14 residues. Trimming shortened V by 1 base and J by 7 bases, and 13 bases separated the two germline ends. CDR1 SEHNR and CDR2 FQNEAQ come from the germline V gene (reference sequence). The CDR3 here is CASSLGGSADEAFF. Written as DNA, the CDR3 is TGTGCCAGCAGCTTAGGCGGCAGTGCGGATGAAGCTTTCTTT.

The rearrangement joins TRBV25-1 to TRBJ1-6; possible D gene TRBD1, 5 bases. Germline V CDR1 and CDR2: MGHDK, SYGVNS. This CDR3 comprises 15 residues. V lost 7 bases and J lost 6, with 16 bases in between. The CDR3 region is CASIGRGYGNSPLHF. CDR3 sequence (DNA): TGTGCCAGCATCGGGCGGGGGTACGGTAATTCACCCCTCCACTTT.

The table lists this clone with a count of one. This chain uses TRBV4-2 with TRBJ2-3; no clear D. The CDR3 has 14 residues. Trimming pared 2 bases from V and 5 bases from J, leaving 11 bases between. From germline, CDR1 is LGHNA and CDR2 YNFKEQ. CDR3 in amino acids: CASSQPSTGDTQYF. Here the CDR3 DNA reads TGTGCCAGCAGCCAACCGTCGACCGGAGATACGCAGTATTTT.

The genes are TRBV24-1 and TRBJ2-1, with 10 bases that match TRBD1. Trimming cost V 7 bases and J 9 bases; bases outside gene matches: 11. This CDR3 spans 15 amino acids. The germline V gene has CDR1 KGHDR and CDR2 SFDVKD. CDR3 region: CATSEGGTGESEQFF. Written as DNA, the CDR3 is TGTGCCACCAGCGAAGGGGGGACAGGGGAGAGTGAGCAGTTCTTC.

The rearrangement links TRBV19 to TRBJ2-7; D is ambiguous. Germline assignment: CDR1 LNHDA and CDR2 SQIVND (reference sequence). V lost 4 bases and J 0 bases, leaving 10 bases between the germline ends. The CDR3 contains 14 residues. The CDR3 DNA follows: TGTGCCAGTAGTACCCTTGGCACCTCCTACGAGCAGTACTTC. The encoded protein is CASSTLGTSYEQYF.

The J gene is TRBJ2-6, the V gene TRBV6-5; D not resolved. V lost 6 bases, J lost 1 base, and 4 bases lay in between. The germline V gene has CDR1 MNHEY and CDR2 SVGAGI. CDR3 length: 13 amino acids. The CDR3 nucleotides are TGTGCCAGCAGCGATTCTGGGGCCAACGTCCTGACTTTC. As protein: CASSDSGANVLTF.